This T cell receptor (beta chain) stems from a study of OX40 agonist ivuxolimab in advanced cancers. In the study overall: Ivuxolimab was a fully human IgG2 agonistic monoclonal antibody targeting the costimulatory receptor OX40 (CD134). Intravenous ivuxolimab was administered to patients every 2 weeks at six dose levels: 0.01, 0.1, 0.3, 1.5, 3 and 10 mg/kg. Of the approximately 50 patients in dose escalation, about 20 had hepatocellular carcinoma, approximately 15 had melanoma, 9 had renal cell carcinoma and 9 had head and neck cancer. In the dose-escalation cohort, approximately 83% of patients were male, and the mean age was 60 years with a range of roughly 23 to 79. Patients were allowed to have had prior anti-PD-1, anti-PD-L1 or anti-CTLA-4 therapy, and 30% to 40% of the dose-escalation patients had been treated with checkpoint inhibitors. Three dose-escalation patients achieved partial responses, one with hepatocellular carcinoma and two with cutaneous melanoma. The point of sequencing TCRbeta in the periphery was to test whether ivuxolimab changed TCR sequence diversity and drove clonal T-cell expansion. The paper covers the monotherapy dose-escalation part of the phase I ivuxolimab trial, which included N ≈ 50 patients.

As for this clone: The antigen this receptor binds is unknown. No per-base quality is available; no much larger clone lies one base away.

Genomic DNA was isolated from the sorted cells so that the TCRbeta CDR3 region could be sequenced. The immunoSEQ Assay was used to sequence the TCRbeta CDR3 regions. Entries here come from immuneACCESS through TCRdb and include only in-frame sequences with V and J called. Some clones fail to appear in such tables; in the studies checked, an unresolved V gene covers under half of the shortfall, and the cause of the remainder is unknown. This sample holds about 42,000 clones; over 80% were observed only once. The leading ten clones occupy 5.5% to 7.5% of the sample. CDR1 is given as MNHNS and CDR2 as SASEGT, both from the germline V gene. The CDR3 runs 14 amino acids, cysteine and phenylalanine included. Left in the record is the CDR3 DNA by itself, 42 bases read in frame from the first base. From V the trimming removes 8 bases and from J it removes 1 base, while the gene matches leave 3 bases of the junction unaccounted for.

Patients with autoimmune disease history or receiving systemic immunosuppression were excluded from the trial. In every dose cohort, peripheral blood was drawn for TCR sequencing at baseline, cycle 4 day 1, and cycle 7 day 1. Samples came from an open-label, multicenter, first-in-human phase I dose-escalation trial of ivuxolimab. Adults with locally advanced or metastatic melanoma, renal cell, hepatocellular, or head and neck squamous cell carcinoma were enrolled in the trial. Before TCR sequencing, CD4+ T cells and CD8+ T cells were sorted from peripheral blood as separate populations. Study-wide conclusions, independent of this receptor: The antigen specificity of the peripheral T cells that underwent clonal expansion was not determined. Clonal expansion of both CD4+ and CD8+ blood T cells was observed from baseline to week 6 at doses 0.1 to 3.0 mg/kg. In partial responders in the 0.1-3.0 mg/kg groups, normalized peripheral clonal expansion was found to be among the lowest, especially among CD8+ T cells. After ivuxolimab, expanded clones were on average more numerous among CD8+ T cells than among CD4+ T cells. Low levels of normalized T-cell clonal expansion were also seen in some patients who did not respond.

This TCR was recovered from an adult with an advanced solid tumor such as melanoma, head and neck, liver or kidney cancer. The chain is assembled from TRBV6-1 and TRBJ1-2, and 11 bases in between align with TRBD1. The sample was CD4+ or CD8+ T cells sorted from blood, taken in a trial of the OX40 agonist ivuxolimab. This receptor carries the CDR3 CASRDRGYNYGYTF. The bases are TGTGCCAGCCGGGACAGGGGGTATAACTATGGCTACACCTTC.